The present T cell receptor beta chain was sequenced within a study of blood T cell repertoires in COVID-19. Study at large: COVID-19 samples, acute and convalescent, were from the United States, Italy and Spain. Sources were T cells, B-cell-depleted T cells, or PBMCs; the material itself was cDNA or gDNA.

The CDR3 covers 18 residues. Trimming at V came to 0 bases and at J to 4 bases, leaving 9 bases not matched to a gene. Germline CDR1 is LGHNA and CDR2 is YNFKEQ. Seattle patients were enrolled during active infection and followed longitudinally. The authors' processing: Estimated nucleated cell counts came from reference gene primer amplification. The protocol was immunoSEQ multiplex PCR, while the TCRdb copy is restricted to in-frame clones and leaves out a portion. The D gene and trimming were derived from the DNA, and the V and J assignments and clone size from that table. Counted here are some 200,000 clones, 65% to 85% occurring once; the ten biggest clones make up around 1.3%.

Sequencing used peripheral blood. The chain recombines TRBV4-2 with TRBJ2-3; 11 bases fit TRBD2. This clonotype originated in a woman aged 25 to 39 with COVID-19, enrolled during active disease. In DNA form, the CDR3 reads TGTGCCAGCAGCCAAGATCGACTAGCGGGATTTTTCGCAGATACGCAGTATTTT. It yields the protein CASSQDRLAGFFADTQYF.